A single TCR beta chain is shown here with its context. The record originates from a study of shared T cell receptors in the human thymus. Assay: immunoSEQ multiplex PCR; the TCRdb copy retains only in-frame clones and omits some. The profile shows hundreds of thousands of clones, roughly 90% of them singletons. The V end lost 2 bases, the J end lost 13 bases, and 11 bases lay between the germline ends. Germline V lookup: CDR1 MNHNY, CDR2 SVGAGI (reference sequence). This CDR3 has 12 residues. The same data also contributed to another study, on human thymus T cells. As reported in that work: Corrective heart surgery yielded resections, and these provided the thymus tissue. It looked as if thymic and blood repertoires used V and J genes in a biased way.

Specimen: thymocytes. The receptor's source is a boy less than two years old with a congenital heart defect. The rearrangement uses TRBV6-6 and TRBJ1-4; possibly TRBD1 for D (5 bases). Here the CDR3 reads CASSYLGLLLFF. The CDR3 nucleotides are TGTGCCAGCAGTTACCTGGGACTTTTACTGTTTTTT.